This T cell receptor (beta chain) was sequenced for a study of response to subunit inactivated influenza vaccine. One entry per CDR3 protein, called by TCRdb with MiXCR from the RT-PCR reads. Among under 500,000 distinct CDR3 sequences listed, approximately 10% were seen once. For this clonotype: Mismatch with germline at one junction end may stem from a read error.

The CDR3 is made up of 15 amino acids. Germline CDR1 SEHNR, CDR2 FQNEAQ (reference sequence). This chain connects TRBV7-9 to TRBJ1-5; 7 nucleotides agree with TRBD1. The origin of this receptor is a man aged 45 to 65 who received an inactivated influenza vaccine. The material was PBMCs from blood, obtained 45 days after vaccination. The DNA for the CDR3 is TGTGCCGGCAGCTTATCTGCGACAGGGAATCAGCCCCAGCATTTT. Translated: CAGSLSATGNQPQHF.